Shown below are 30 T cell receptor beta chains from a single sample sequenced in a study of type 1 regulatory T cells. These receptors have no known antigen. TCRdb ran MiXCR on the reads and lists one entry per CDR3 protein. Here the sample spans about 67,000 distinct CDR3 sequences, around 49% being singletons. The source material was cultured non-Tr1 T cells, either the whole culture or a sorted T cell fraction (not recorded which). These TCRs come from a human donor in good health.

The V call is TRBV7-9, the J call TRBJ1-2, with TRBD1 matching over 7 bases. Germline CDR1 reads SEHNR; CDR2 reads FQNEAQ (reference sequence). The CDR3 totals 15 residues. V lost 5 bases to trimming and J lost 7 bases; unmatched junction nucleotides: 13. CDR3: CASSQDRVGGFGYTF. CDR3 coding DNA: TGTGCCAGCAGCCAAGACAGGGTAGGAGGCTTTGGCTACACCTTC.

The chain links TRBV3-1 to TRBJ1-1; no definite D call. V was trimmed by 11 bases and J by 5 bases, leaving 18 bases between them. Germline lookup yields CDR1 LGHDT and CDR2 YNNKEL (reference sequence). The CDR3 is made up of 13 amino acids. The CDR3 coding sequence is TGTGCCGGCGAAATGTCGGGTGGGACTGAAGCTTTCTTT. This gives the protein CAGEMSGGTEAFF.

The chain links TRBV5-1 to TRBJ2-2, with 7 bases aligning to TRBD1. The germline V gene encodes CDR1 SGHRS and CDR2 YFSETQ. There are 14 residues in the CDR3. The V segment lost 8 bases and the J segment 4 bases; nucleotides outside the gene matches: 8. The CDR3 nucleotides read TGCGCCAGTAAACAGGGGACGGGCACCGGGGAGCTGTTTTTT. Translation gives CASKQGTGTGELFF.

This clonotype occurred a few times. The rearrangement uses TRBV5-1 and TRBJ2-2, with 7 bases fitting TRBD2. Germline V lookup: CDR1 SGHRS, CDR2 YFSETQ. Trimming took 10 bases from V and 0 from J; bases not matched to a gene: 9. The CDR3 loop spans 15 amino acids. CDR3 sequence reads: CASGPGLTNTGELFF. CDR3 DNA: TGCGCCTCGGGACCGGGACTAACGAACACCGGGGAGCTGTTTTTT.

This CDR3 is CSARDPGTSGGGELFF. DNA for the CDR3: TGCAGTGCTAGAGATCCGGGGACTAGCGGGGGCGGGGAGCTGTTTTTT. The chain has TRBV20-1 and TRBJ2-2; 14 nucleotides align to TRBD2. This CDR3 comprises 16 residues. CDR1 is DFQATT and CDR2 is SNEGSKA in the germline V gene (reference sequence). V lost 0 bases and J lost 7; bases outside the gene matches: 4.

This clonotype has more than one count but fewer than ten. The CDR3 sequence is CASSSTGYNEQFF. CDR3 DNA: TGTGCCAGCAGTAGCACAGGGTACAATGAGCAGTTCTTC. V is TRBV6-1 and J is TRBJ2-1, with a possible D match to TRBD1 (6 bases). Germline-derived CDR1 and CDR2 are MNHNS and SASEGT. The V end lost 5 bases, the J end lost 4 bases, and 9 bases lay between the germline ends. This CDR3 is 13 amino acids long.

This rearrangement joins TRBV7-2 to TRBJ2-5, with D perhaps TRBD1 or TRBD2 (5 bases each). V was cut by 3 bases and J by 4 bases, with 9 bases left in between. CDR1 and CDR2 (germline): SGHTA, FQGNSA. The CDR3 length is 13 residues. CDR3 loop: CASSFRGRETQYF. CDR3 nucleotide sequence: TGTGCCAGCAGCTTTAGGGGACGAGAGACCCAGTACTTC.

This clonotype was counted between two and nine times. CDR3 DNA sequence: TGTGCCAGCAGTCCGACTAGCGGGGGACCCTACGAGCAGTACTTC. This codes for CASSPTSGGPYEQYF. This sequence joins TRBV6-1 and TRBJ2-7, with 12 bases lining up with TRBD2. CDR1 is MNHNS, CDR2 SASEGT, per germline. The ends lost 5 bases at V and 2 bases at J; junction bases unmatched: 4. The CDR3 length is 15 residues.

The chain recombines TRBV4-1 with TRBJ1-2; TRBD1 matches at 7 bases. This CDR3 region has 15 residues. Germline V gives CDR1 MGHRA, CDR2 YSYEKL. J lost 8 bases, V lost 1 base, and 10 bases had no gene match. The CDR3 loop is CASSQGIQGFRGYTF. As DNA, the CDR3 is TGCGCCAGCAGCCAAGGCATACAGGGGTTCAGGGGCTACACCTTC.

The chain employs TRBV3-1 and TRBJ2-5, with D hard to call. V was cut by 0 bases and J by 0 bases, with 2 bases left in between. The CDR3 is made up of 13 amino acids. Per germline, CDR1 LGHDT and CDR2 YNNKEL (reference sequence). DNA for the CDR3: TGTGCCAGCAGCCAAGAGGACCAAGAGACCCAGTACTTC. It translates to CASSQEDQETQYF.

The chain recombines TRBV4-3 with TRBJ1-4; D unclear. V was pared by 0 bases and J by 0 bases, with 8 bases between. From germline, CDR1 is LGHNA and CDR2 YSLEER. CDR3 length: 16 residues. CDR3 region: CASSQEQSATNEKLFF. The CDR3 DNA sequence: TGCGCCAGCAGCCAAGAGCAATCCGCAACTAATGAAAAACTGTTTTTT.

V gene TRBV20-1 combines with J gene TRBJ1-2, with a weak D call TRBD1 (6 bases). V lost 3 bases to trimming and J lost 4 bases, with 12 bases between them. Per the germline V gene, CDR1 is DFQATT and CDR2 is SNEGSKA (reference sequence). The CDR3 is made up of 13 amino acids. The CDR3 DNA reads as TGCAGTGCTAGCGCAGGGGATGCCTATGGCTACACCTTC. It encodes CSASAGDAYGYTF.

This clonotype was counted a few times. The V gene is TRBV30, the J gene TRBJ1-5, with D uncertain. V was shortened by 3 bases and J by 4 bases, with 16 bases between the two germline ends. This CDR3 has 15 residues. Germline V lookup: CDR1 GTSNPN, CDR2 SVGIG (reference sequence). CDR3 amino acids: CAWRTLTWENQPQHF. In DNA form, the CDR3 reads TGTGCCTGGAGGACTCTGACCTGGGAGAATCAGCCCCAGCATTTT.

The J gene is TRBJ2-3, the V gene TRBV2; TRBD2 aligns across 12 bases. The CDR3 totals 15 residues. The germline gives CDR1 SNHLY, CDR2 FYNNEI. V gave up 6 bases and J gave up 2 bases; unmatched junction bases: 3. The CDR3 sequence: CASRRTSGDTDTQYF. The CDR3 coding sequence is TGTGCCAGCAGAAGGACTAGCGGGGACACAGATACGCAGTATTTT.

This clonotype was counted a few times. The chain is built from TRBV7-9 and TRBJ1-6; the match to TRBD1 covers 8 bases. The CDR3 runs to 16 residues. V dropped 4 bases and J dropped 7; count of bases not matched to a gene: 9. Germline V gene data show CDR1 as SEHNR and CDR2 as FQNEAQ (reference sequence). The CDR3, as DNA: TGTGCCAGCAGCTCAGGACAGGGATCTTGGAATTCACCCCTCCACTTT. It codes for CASSSGQGSWNSPLHF.

Details on this clonotype: With a much larger clone just one base away, this may be a read error. The gene calls are TRBV7-2 and TRBJ2-1, with 7 bases fitting TRBD2. The V gene's germline CDR1 is SGHTA and CDR2 FQGNSA. J was trimmed by 4 bases and V by 2 bases; bases with no gene match: 8. This CDR3 region has 16 residues. CDR3 sequence reads: CASSLSWAGVYNEQFF. The CDR3, as DNA: TGTGCCAGCAGCTTATCTTGGGCGGGGGTTTACAATGAGCAGTTCTTC.

The genes are TRBV7-2 and TRBJ2-3; the D gene is possibly TRBD1 (6 bases). The CDR3 loop spans 14 amino acids. Between the trimmed V and J ends, which lost 8 bases and 1 base, there was a span of 13 bases. From germline, CDR1 is SGHTA and CDR2 FQGNSA. The CDR3 nucleotides read TGTGCCAGCCGCCCACCAGGGGGCACAGATACGCAGTATTTT. Protein product: CASRPPGGTDTQYF.

J is TRBJ2-5 and V is TRBV20-1, with D tentatively TRBD1 (5 bases). Trimming removed 6 bases from V and 5 bases from J, with 16 bases in between. This CDR3 spans 13 amino acids. The germline CDR1 and CDR2 sequences are DFQATT and SNEGSKA (reference sequence). Here the CDR3 reads CSAGVRAYETQYF. The CDR3 DNA reads TGCAGTGCAGGGGTCAGAGCGTACGAGACCCAGTACTTC.

V is TRBV4-2 and J is TRBJ2-2; D not resolved. The CDR3 spans 17 residues. V lost 1 base and J 3 bases, leaving 15 bases between the germline ends. The germline V gene encodes CDR1 LGHNA and CDR2 YNFKEQ. CDR3 nucleotides: TGTGCCAGCAGCCAAGGGAGTTATAGTAGTCACACCGGGGAGCTGTTTTTT. This encodes CASSQGSYSSHTGELFF.

This clonotype was recorded a few times. The chain joins TRBV28 to TRBJ2-7; tentative D call: TRBD2 (5 bases). The germline gives CDR1 MDHEN, CDR2 SYDVKM. The CDR3 contains 15 residues. The ends were cut back, 2 bases at V and 3 bases at J, with 14 bases in the middle. CDR3 coding DNA: TGTGCCAGCAGTTTACGCTTGGGAGTGGGCTACGAGCAGTACTTC. Its protein product is CASSLRLGVGYEQYF. Based on the CDR3 plus reference TRBV28 and TRBJ2-7, the full variable domain is DVKVTQSSRYLVKRTGEKVFLECVQDMDHENMFWYRQDPGLGLRLIYFSYDVKMKEKGDIPEGYSVSREKKERFSLILESASTNQTSMYLCASSLRLGVGYEQYFGPGTRLTVT.

The chain has TRBV30 and TRBJ1-1; TRBD1 matches 10 bases. The CDR3 sequence is 13 residues long. CDR1 GTSNPN and CDR2 SVGIG come from the germline V gene (reference sequence). After removal of 3 bases from V and 6 bases from J, the junction contained 4 bases not matched to a gene. The CDR3: CAWRGQGLAEAFF. The CDR3 nucleotides read TGTGCCTGGAGGGGACAGGGGTTGGCTGAAGCTTTCTTT.

This clonotype was counted only a few times. This chain links TRBV6-5 with TRBJ2-2; 7 bases match TRBD1. V shed 5 bases, J shed 0 bases, and the junction held 12 bases outside the gene matches. Germline V gene sequence: CDR1 MNHEY, CDR2 SVGAGI. The CDR3 runs 18 residues. The CDR3, as DNA: TGTGCCAGCAGTAACCGTTTTCGGACAGGAGCGAACACCGGGGAGCTGTTTTTT. It codes for CASSNRFRTGANTGELFF.

J is TRBJ1-1 and V is TRBV28; maybe TRBD1 (6 bases). Germline CDR1 and CDR2: MDHEN and SYDVKM. The ends were cut back, 3 bases at V and 7 bases at J, with 12 bases in the middle. The CDR3 length is 13 residues. The CDR3 region is CASSFLGTIEAFF. The CDR3 region has the DNA TGTGCCAGCAGTTTCCTCGGGACAATTGAAGCTTTCTTT.

This chain joins TRBV10-3 and TRBJ1-3, with D unresolved. The CDR3 has 13 residues. The germline V gene has CDR1 ENHRY and CDR2 SYGVKD. Trimming removed 3 bases from V and 0 bases from J, with 3 bases in between. The CDR3 is CAISDTSGNTIYF. CDR3 nucleotide sequence: TGTGCCATCAGTGATACCTCTGGAAACACCATATATTTT.

Concerning this clonotype: The junction differs from germline at one of its ends, possibly a read error. The chain carries TRBV3-1 and TRBJ2-2, with a weak D call TRBD2 (6 bases). Germline CDR1 reads LGHDT; CDR2 reads YNNKEL (reference sequence). CDR3 size: 18 residues. The DNA for the CDR3 is TGTGCCAGCAGCCAAGATCAGGGTCCCAACGCGAACACCGGGGGGCTGTTTTTT. Encoded protein: CASSQDQGPNANTGGLFF.

The chain couples TRBV4-3 to TRBJ2-2; 11 bases fit TRBD2. From germline, CDR1 is LGHNA and CDR2 YSLEER. The CDR3 loop spans 18 amino acids. With 2 bases clipped from V and 4 bases from J, the junction kept 9 bases outside the gene matches. The CDR3, as DNA: TGCGCCAGCAGCCAACTAATAGCGGGAGGGTCGGGCACCGGGGAGCTGTTTTTT. Translating gives CASSQLIAGGSGTGELFF.

V usage is TRBV14 and J usage is TRBJ2-4; 8 positions agree with TRBD2. The CDR3 is 14 residues long. The J segment lost 6 bases and the V segment lost 4 bases, leaving 5 bases of the junction unmatched. Germline-derived CDR1 and CDR2 are SGHDN and FVKESK. In DNA, the CDR3 is TGTGCCAGCAGCCCCGGGGGGGCGGGAAACATTCAGTACTTC. Encoded protein: CASSPGGAGNIQYF.

The rearrangement links TRBV20-1 to TRBJ2-5; 7 nucleotides align to TRBD2. This CDR3 contains 14 residues. J lost 4 bases, V lost 4 bases, and 9 bases had no gene match. Looked up from germline, CDR1 is DFQATT and CDR2 is SNEGSKA (reference sequence). Here the CDR3 DNA reads TGCAGTGCTACAAGCGGGGCCCTCCGAGAGACCCAGTACTTC. The encoded protein is CSATSGALRETQYF.

The rearrangement links TRBV2 to TRBJ1-1, with TRBD1 matching 9 bases. The CDR3 is 14 residues long. The trim removed 7 bases at V and 3 bases at J, leaving 6 bases unmatched. CDR1 is SNHLY, CDR2 FYNNEI, per germline. CDR3 DNA: TGTGCCAGCATTAAGGACAGGGGCGACACTGAAGCTTTCTTT. It encodes CASIKDRGDTEAFF. Together with reference TRBV2 and TRBJ1-1, the CDR3 gives the full variable domain: EPEVTQTPSHQVTQMGQEVILRCVPISNHLYFYWYRQILGQKVEFLVSFYNNEISEKSEIFDDQFSVERPDGSNFTLKIRSTKLEDSAMYFCASIKDRGDTEAFFGQGTRLTVV.

V and J are TRBV2 and TRBJ1-2; D uncertain. This CDR3 region has 13 residues. The germline V gene has CDR1 SNHLY and CDR2 FYNNEI. V was cut by 6 bases and J by 5 bases, with 13 bases left in between. CDR3 DNA: TGTGCCAGCAGAGCCCTTGTCGGGTATGGCTACACCTTC. Protein sequence: CASRALVGYGYTF.